These 14 T cell receptor beta chains were all obtained from the same sample, sequenced in a study of blood T cells in healthy people across ages. With a J-beta primer mix and a sample-barcoded 5' primer, a second PCR ran about 7 to 11 cycles. MiXCR was run by TCRdb on the 5' RACE reads, yielding one entry per CDR3 protein. The sample holds about a million distinct CDR3 sequences, around 48% seen once. Sequencing was performed on blood. These TCRs come from a man younger than 40 in good health.

This sequence joins TRBV20-1 and TRBJ1-5; weak D call: TRBD1 (5 bases). Deletions cut 6 bases from V and 7 bases from J, with 19 bases between. The CDR3 length is 14 residues. Germline lookup yields CDR1 DFQATT and CDR2 SNEGSKA (reference sequence). The CDR3 sequence: CSASPAGLGQPQHF. Written as DNA, the CDR3 is TGCAGTGCCTCTCCGGCGGGGCTGGGACAGCCCCAGCATTTT.

On this clonotype: The junction shows a germline mismatch at one end, possibly a read error. This chain joins TRBV5-1 and TRBJ2-7, with 8 bases fitting TRBD1. CDR1 SGHRS and CDR2 YFSETQ come from the germline V gene. This CDR3 region has 15 residues. In DNA form, the CDR3 reads TGCGCCTGCAGCGTGGATGGACAGGGTATCCACGAGCAGTACTTC. Translating gives CACSVDGQGIHEQYF.

CDR3 amino acids: CASSLPSDEQYF. DNA for the CDR3: TGCGCCAGCAGCTTGCCCAGCGACGAGCAGTACTTC. This chain links TRBV5-1 with TRBJ2-7, with D unresolved. The V gene lost 1 base and the J gene lost 5 bases, with 7 bases spanning the gap. Germline V gene data show CDR1 as SGHRS and CDR2 as YFSETQ. The CDR3 length is 12 residues. Supplemented by reference TRBV5-1 and TRBJ2-7, the full variable domain reads KAGVTQTPRYLIKTRGQQVTLSCSPISGHRSVSWYQQTPGQGLQFLFEYFSETQRNKGNFPGRFSGRQFSNSRSEMNVSTLELGDSALYLCASSLPSDEQYFGPGTRLTVT.

The CDR3: CASSAQGGKADTQYF. The CDR3 region has the DNA TGTGCCAGCAGCGCCCAGGGTGGGAAGGCAGATACGCAGTATTTT. The J gene is TRBJ2-3, the V gene TRBV11-2; possibly TRBD1 for D (5 bases). V lost 5 bases and J 4 bases, leaving 16 bases between the germline ends. Germline V gene data show CDR1 as SGHAT and CDR2 as FQNNGV. This CDR3 comprises 15 residues.

The table lists this clonotype with a few counts. V usage is TRBV27 and J usage is TRBJ1-2; D perhaps matches TRBD1 (6 bases). Germline V gene sequence: CDR1 MNHEY, CDR2 SMNVEV (reference sequence). The V end was cut by 2 bases, the J end by 7 bases, with 17 bases between. The CDR3 spans 15 residues. The CDR3 here is CASSLTQGSRGGYTF. As DNA, the CDR3 is TGTGCCAGCAGTTTAACACAGGGCTCCAGGGGTGGCTACACCTTC.

The rearrangement joins TRBV20-1 to TRBJ1-2; no clear D gene. This CDR3 comprises 13 residues. The germline V and J ends were trimmed by 1 base and 5 bases, with 11 bases remaining between them. The germline CDR1 and CDR2 sequences are DFQATT and SNEGSKA (reference sequence). The CDR3 loop reads CSARANGLYGYTF. CDR3 sequence (DNA): TGCAGTGCTAGAGCCAACGGCCTATATGGCTACACCTTC.

This clonotype was seen a handful of times. The chain uses TRBV7-9 and TRBJ2-2; D is undetermined. The CDR3 sequence is 10 residues long. Trimming cost V 5 bases and J 10 bases, with 5 bases left between them. Germline CDR1 SEHNR, CDR2 FQNEAQ (reference sequence). The CDR3 here is CASSTEELFF. For the CDR3, the DNA is TGTGCCAGCAGCACGGAGGAGCTGTTTTTT. Using reference TRBV7-9 and TRBJ2-2 for the parts outside the CDR3, the full variable domain is DTGVSQNPRHKITKRGQNVTFRCDPISEHNRLYWYRQTLGQGPEFLTYFQNEAQLEKSRLLSDRFSAERPKGSFSTLEIQRTEQGDSAMYLCASSTEELFFGEGSRLTVL.

This clonotype was observed a single time. This chain joins TRBV25-1 and TRBJ2-1; TRBD2 matches at 10 bases. Germline-derived CDR1 and CDR2 are MGHDK and SYGVNS. The CDR3 is made up of 15 amino acids. J was trimmed by 6 bases and V by 5 bases; bases with no gene match: 7. The CDR3 reads CASSPPGLAINEQFF. The CDR3, as DNA: TGTGCCAGCAGTCCTCCGGGACTAGCGATCAATGAGCAGTTCTTC.

The chain is built from TRBV6-2 or TRBV6-3 and TRBJ2-5; a weak D match, TRBD1 (5 bases). The end of the DNA aligns better with TRBJ2-7, so the J call may be wrong. CDR1 is MNHEY and CDR2 is SVGEGT in the germline V gene. CDR3 size: 16 residues. CDR3 sequence: CASSRPSDNLHYEQYF. The CDR3 nucleotides read TGTGCCAGCAGCCGACCATCGGACAATCTCCACTACGAGCAGTACTTC.

The rearrangement uses TRBV20-1 and TRBJ2-5, with 10 bases fitting TRBD1. Unmatched junction bases numbered 8, after V lost 8 bases and J lost 5 bases. Germline values: CDR1 DFQATT, CDR2 SNEGSKA (reference sequence). The CDR3 sequence is 13 residues long. The CDR3 bases are TGCAGTAGTCCGGGACAGGGGAGGGAGACCCAGTACTTC. Its translation: CSSPGQGRETQYF.

As regards this clonotype: Sequence at one end of the junction differs from germline and may be a read error. This chain uses TRBV2 with TRBJ2-1, with 7 bases aligning to TRBD1. The CDR3 is made up of 14 amino acids. The germline V gene encodes CDR1 SNHLY and CDR2 FYNNEI. The CDR3 DNA follows: TGTGCCACCAGTCCTGAGACAGGGATGAGAGAGCAGTTCTTC. Amino acids: CATSPETGMREQFF.

V and J are TRBV11-3 and TRBJ2-1; the D is unclear. The CDR3 is made up of 14 amino acids. Trimming removed 0 bases at V and 5 bases at J, with 8 bases between. From germline, CDR1 is SGHNT and CDR2 YENEEA. The CDR3, as DNA: TGTGCCAGCAGCTTAGAGGCAGTGGACAATGAGCAGTTCTTC. It translates to CASSLEAVDNEQFF.

V and J are TRBV7-9 and TRBJ1-4; perhaps TRBD1 as D (5 bases). V lost 1 base and J lost 2, with 14 bases in between. CDR1 and CDR2 from the germline V gene are SEHNR and FQNEAQ (reference sequence). The CDR3 runs to 17 residues. CDR3 residues: CASSLEGDPRTNEKLFF. The CDR3 DNA is TGTGCCAGCAGCTTAGAAGGGGACCCACGGACTAATGAAAAACTGTTTTTT.

This chain uses TRBV18 with TRBJ1-2, with TRBD1 matching 7 bases. In germline, CDR1 is KGHSH, CDR2 LQKENI. The CDR3 is 15 residues long. J lost 7 bases, V lost 3 bases, and 11 bases had no gene match. In DNA form, the CDR3 reads TGTGCCAGCTCACCCTCGGAGGGGGCTTCTTTTGGCTACACCTTC. This gives the protein CASSPSEGASFGYTF.